This passage covers 21 T cell receptor beta chains from one sample sequenced in a study of cytomegalovirus exposure and HLA in healthy donors. Primers: 60 Vbeta forward and 13 Jbeta reverse. Method: immunoSEQ multiplex PCR; TCRdb's copy keeps in-frame clones and lacks some. The data show about 200,000 clones, approximately 78% seen once. The sequencing input was PBMCs. These receptor sequences come from a male donor in good health and CMV-seronegative.

The chain has TRBV6-5 and TRBJ2-7, with 8 bases identical to TRBD1. The V and J ends lost 2 bases and 3 bases, in that order; junction bases with no gene match: 6. CDR1 is MNHEY, CDR2 SVGAGI, per germline. The CDR3 covers 15 residues. CDR3 loop: CASSYGQGAIYEQYF. In nucleotides, the CDR3 is TGTGCCAGCAGTTACGGGCAGGGGGCTATCTACGAGCAGTACTTC.

CDR3 in amino acids: CASSLDLAGAGEQYF. The CDR3 DNA is TGCGCCAGCAGCTTGGACCTAGCGGGAGCGGGGGAGCAGTACTTC. J is TRBJ2-5 and V is TRBV5-1, with 10 bases that match TRBD2. CDR1 is SGHRS and CDR2 is YFSETQ in the germline V gene. J lost 11 bases, V lost 0 bases, and 10 bases had no gene match. This CDR3 has 15 residues.

The chain recombines TRBV30 with TRBJ2-1; 14 bases agree with TRBD2. The germline gives CDR1 GTSNPN, CDR2 SVGIG (reference sequence). V lost 2 bases and J lost 6; bases outside the gene matches: 15. This CDR3 contains 19 residues. CDR3 sequence (DNA): TGTGCCTGGAGTTTCGTCAGGGACTGGGGGACTAGCGGGAGCAATGAGCAGTTCTTC. This gives the protein CAWSFVRDWGTSGSNEQFF.

V usage is TRBV5-1 and J usage is TRBJ2-5, with TRBD2 matching 10 bases. Germline CDR1 SGHRS, CDR2 YFSETQ. The CDR3 consists of 18 residues. With 0 bases clipped from V and 5 bases from J, the junction kept 13 bases outside the gene matches. The CDR3 DNA reads TGCGCCAGCAGCTTGGTTGGTAGCCTAGCGGGGGCCGGGGAGACCCAGTACTTC. Its protein product is CASSLVGSLAGAGETQYF.

The rearrangement uses TRBV19 and TRBJ2-5, with 7 bases aligning to TRBD2. The V gene end was trimmed by 5 bases and the J gene end by 2 bases; junction bases not matched to a gene: 8. The CDR3 contains 15 residues. CDR1 and CDR2 (germline): LNHDA, SQIVND (reference sequence). CDR3 in DNA: TGTGCCAGTAGTTCCGGGACTATCAGGCAAGAGACCCAGTACTTC. This gives the protein CASSSGTIRQETQYF.

This clone was seen a handful of times. The rearrangement joins TRBV6-1 to TRBJ2-7; D is possibly TRBD2 (6 bases). The V and J ends lost 4 bases and 3 bases respectively, with 22 bases between them. The V gene's germline CDR1 is MNHNS and CDR2 SASEGT. The length of the CDR3 is 17 residues. CDR3 region: CASSAPTNWRGIYEQYF. The DNA of the CDR3 is TGTGCCAGCAGTGCACCGACAAATTGGAGGGGCATCTACGAGCAGTACTTC.

This clone appeared a few times. The V and J genes are TRBV28 and TRBJ1-4, with D possibly being TRBD1 (6 bases). The CDR3 is 15 residues long. Germline V gene sequence: CDR1 MDHEN, CDR2 SYDVKM. V was clipped by 6 bases and J by 7 bases, with 18 bases between them. CDR3 coding DNA: TGTGCCAGCAGATCCGGGGTGGGGGCGGGTGAAAAACTGTTTTTT. Translation gives CASRSGVGAGEKLFF.

The chain carries TRBV6-1 and TRBJ2-5, with 9 bases fitting TRBD2. Germline V gene lookup returns CDR1 MNHNS and CDR2 SASEGT. The CDR3 length is 15 residues. The trim removed 3 bases at V and 4 bases at J, leaving 6 bases unmatched. The CDR3 here is CASSEWIAGAETQYF. CDR3 nucleotide sequence: TGTGCCAGCAGTGAGTGGATAGCGGGAGCAGAGACCCAGTACTTC.

The chain is built from TRBV7-3 and TRBJ2-1; 12 bases are a match to TRBD2. This CDR3 is built from 15 residues. Germline CDR1 reads SGHTA; CDR2 reads FQGTGA. The ends lost 5 bases at V and 9 bases at J; junction bases unmatched: 8. The CDR3 loop reads CASSTQTSGRGEQFF. CDR3 bases: TGTGCCAGCAGCACCCAGACTAGCGGGAGAGGTGAGCAGTTCTTC.

The chain is built from TRBV27 and TRBJ2-2; D unresolved. This CDR3 is built from 16 residues. V shed 7 bases and J shed 0 bases, with 15 bases lying between them. Looked up from germline, CDR1 is MNHEY and CDR2 is SMNVEV (reference sequence). In DNA form, the CDR3 reads TGTGCCAGCACCCAAAACTACAATTCGAACACCGGGGAGCTGTTTTTT. This codes for CASTQNYNSNTGELFF.

The J gene is TRBJ2-7, the V gene TRBV27, with D possibly being TRBD2 (5 bases). Germline CDR1 is MNHEY and CDR2 is SMNVEV (reference sequence). Trimming took 5 bases from V and 2 from J, leaving 7 bases between them. This CDR3 has 12 residues. The CDR3 loop is CASSAGTYEQYF. Written as DNA, the CDR3 is TGTGCCAGCAGTGCGGGCACCTACGAGCAGTACTTC.

The V gene is TRBV19, the J gene TRBJ2-7, with a weak D call TRBD2 (5 bases). Germline V gene lookup returns CDR1 LNHDA and CDR2 SQIVND (reference sequence). Trimming stripped 6 bases from V and 6 bases from J, with 18 bases between. The CDR3 spans 14 residues. The CDR3 reads CASSLMDSTSEQYF. The CDR3 DNA reads TGTGCCAGTAGCCTAATGGACTCCACTTCCGAGCAGTACTTC.

The chain has TRBV29-1 and TRBJ2-7; D is unresolved. The CDR3 contains 13 residues. CDR1 is SQVTM and CDR2 is ANQGSEA in the germline V gene. Trimming took 7 bases from V and 6 from J, leaving 19 bases between them. In DNA form, the CDR3 reads TGCAGCGCCGGTGGAAGTAGCAGTCCCGAGCAGTACTTC. This codes for CSAGGSSSPEQYF.

The V and J genes are TRBV7-9 and TRBJ2-3; 8 bases fit TRBD2. Looked up from germline, CDR1 is SEHNR and CDR2 is FQNEAQ (reference sequence). The CDR3 consists of 19 residues. V gave up 4 bases and J gave up 0 bases; unmatched junction bases: 15. CDR3 DNA sequence: TGTGCCAGCAGCTCCTGGTCCGGCGGGAGGAAACCGAGCACAGATACGCAGTATTTT. It codes for CASSSWSGGRKPSTDTQYF.

The genes are TRBV10-1 and TRBJ1-1; no reliable D call. CDR3 length: 13 residues. Germline values: CDR1 WNHNN, CDR2 SYGVQD (reference sequence). Trimming pared 3 bases from V and 1 base from J, leaving 6 bases between. The CDR3 here is CASSDGANTEAFF. CDR3 nucleotide sequence: TGCGCCAGCAGTGACGGAGCGAACACTGAAGCTTTCTTT.

The rearrangement links TRBV7-6 to TRBJ2-5, with TRBD2 matching 7 bases. This CDR3 spans 16 amino acids. V lost 0 bases to trimming and J lost 5 bases; unmatched junction nucleotides: 9. Germline assignment: CDR1 SGHVS and CDR2 FNYEAQ. CDR3 DNA: TGTGCCAGCAGCTTAGCGCCGGGGACTATGGAGGAGACCCAGTACTTC. Its translation is CASSLAPGTMEETQYF.

The chain has TRBV2 and TRBJ2-4, with D perhaps TRBD2 (6 bases). Trimming left V 3 bases short and J 6 bases short, with 18 bases between. Germline assignment: CDR1 SNHLY and CDR2 FYNNEI. There are 16 residues in the CDR3. CDR3 residues: CASSESLGVGRNIQYF. In nucleotides, the CDR3 is TGTGCCAGCAGTGAGTCATTGGGGGTCGGGAGAAACATTCAGTACTTC.

The CDR3 DNA is TGTGCCAGCAGCTTGAGTCCTCGGGGGAGCTACGAGCAGTACTTC. The encoded protein is CASSLSPRGSYEQYF. The chain combines TRBV5-5 with TRBJ2-7, with D perhaps TRBD2 (6 bases). The CDR3 spans 15 residues. V lost 1 base and J 3 bases, leaving 14 bases between the germline ends. Germline CDR1 is SGHKS and CDR2 is YYEKEE (reference sequence).

The V gene is TRBV4-1, the J gene TRBJ2-1, with 11 bases identical to TRBD2. The V gene's germline CDR1 is MGHRA and CDR2 YSYEKL. J gave up 5 bases and V 4 bases, and 4 bases lay outside the gene matches. The CDR3 contains 15 residues. CDR3 in amino acids: CASSPGLAENNEQFF. CDR3 coding DNA: TGCGCCAGCAGCCCGGGACTAGCGGAGAACAATGAGCAGTTCTTC.

The chain recombines TRBV27 with TRBJ2-7; tentatively, D is TRBD1 (6 bases). V was trimmed by 6 bases and J by 2 bases, leaving 17 bases between them. Germline V gene lookup returns CDR1 MNHEY and CDR2 SMNVEV (reference sequence). This CDR3 contains 15 residues. CDR3 sequence reads: CASRPQGRQTYEQYF. CDR3 DNA: TGTGCCAGCAGACCACAGGGCAGACAAACCTACGAGCAGTACTTC.

The genes are TRBV5-6 and TRBJ2-4, with TRBD1 matching over 7 bases. Germline V gives CDR1 SGHDT, CDR2 YYEEEE. V trimming: 7 bases; J trimming: 5 bases; junction bases outside the gene matches: 6. The CDR3 is 13 amino acids. CDR3 sequence (DNA): TGTGCCAGCTCGAGACAGGGCCAAAACATTCAGTACTTC. Its protein is CASSRQGQNIQYF.